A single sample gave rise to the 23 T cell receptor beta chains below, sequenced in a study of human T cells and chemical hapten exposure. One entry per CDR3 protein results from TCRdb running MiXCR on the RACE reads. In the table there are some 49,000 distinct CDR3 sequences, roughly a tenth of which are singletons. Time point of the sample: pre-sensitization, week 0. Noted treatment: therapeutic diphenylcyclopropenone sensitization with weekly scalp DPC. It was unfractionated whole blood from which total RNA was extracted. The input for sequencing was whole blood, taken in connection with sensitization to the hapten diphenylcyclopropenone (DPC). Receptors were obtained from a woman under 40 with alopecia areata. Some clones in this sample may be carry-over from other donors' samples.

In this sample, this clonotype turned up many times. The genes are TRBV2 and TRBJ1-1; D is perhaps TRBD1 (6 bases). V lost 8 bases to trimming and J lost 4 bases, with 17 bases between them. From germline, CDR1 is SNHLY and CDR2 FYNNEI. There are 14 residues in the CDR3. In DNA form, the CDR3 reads TGTGCCAGCCTAAGGGGGATTGGGCGCACTGAAGCTTTCTTT. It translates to CASLRGIGRTEAFF.

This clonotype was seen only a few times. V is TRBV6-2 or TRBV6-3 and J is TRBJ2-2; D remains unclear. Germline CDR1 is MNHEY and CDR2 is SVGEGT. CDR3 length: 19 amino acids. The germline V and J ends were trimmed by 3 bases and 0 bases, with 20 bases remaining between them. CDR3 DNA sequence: TGTGCCAGCAGTTATTTTTCCGACGGAACGAAAACGAACACCGGGGAGCTGTTTTTT. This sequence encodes CASSYFSDGTKTNTGELFF.

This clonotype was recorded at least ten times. Here the CDR3 DNA reads TGCAGCGTTCCGGGACAGATGAGAAACACCATATATTTT. This translates into CSVPGQMRNTIYF. The rearrangement uses TRBV29-1 and TRBJ1-3; 7 positions agree with TRBD1. This CDR3 is 13 amino acids long. Losses at the gene ends were 5 bases for V and 5 bases for J; bases not matched to a gene: 6. The germline V gene has CDR1 SQVTM and CDR2 ANQGSEA.

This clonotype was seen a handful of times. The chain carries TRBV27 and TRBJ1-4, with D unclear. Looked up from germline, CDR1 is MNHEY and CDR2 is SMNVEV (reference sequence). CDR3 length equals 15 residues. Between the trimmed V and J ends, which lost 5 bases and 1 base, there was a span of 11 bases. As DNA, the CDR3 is TGTGCCAGCAGTCAAGTGAGAGTAACTAATGAAAAACTGTTTTTT. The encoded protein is CASSQVRVTNEKLFF.

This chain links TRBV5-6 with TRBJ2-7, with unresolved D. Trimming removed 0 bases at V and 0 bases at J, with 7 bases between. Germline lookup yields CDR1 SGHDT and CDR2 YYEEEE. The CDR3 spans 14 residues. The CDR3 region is CASSLGPSSYEQYF. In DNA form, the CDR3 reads TGTGCCAGCAGCTTGGGTCCTAGCTCCTACGAGCAGTACTTC.

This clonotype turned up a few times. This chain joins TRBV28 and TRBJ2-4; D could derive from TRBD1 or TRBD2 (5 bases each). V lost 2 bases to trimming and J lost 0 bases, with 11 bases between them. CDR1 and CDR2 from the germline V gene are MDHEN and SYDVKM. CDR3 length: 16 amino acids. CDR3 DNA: TGTGCCAGCAGTTTAAGCTATGGGGGAGCCAAAAACATTCAGTACTTC. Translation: CASSLSYGGAKNIQYF.

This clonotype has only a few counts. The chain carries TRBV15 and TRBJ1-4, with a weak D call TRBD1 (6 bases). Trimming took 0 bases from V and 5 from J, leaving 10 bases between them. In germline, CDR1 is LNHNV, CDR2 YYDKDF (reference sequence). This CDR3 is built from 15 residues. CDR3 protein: CATSRDPGVNEKLFF. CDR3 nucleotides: TGTGCCACCAGCAGAGATCCAGGGGTGAATGAAAAACTGTTTTTT.

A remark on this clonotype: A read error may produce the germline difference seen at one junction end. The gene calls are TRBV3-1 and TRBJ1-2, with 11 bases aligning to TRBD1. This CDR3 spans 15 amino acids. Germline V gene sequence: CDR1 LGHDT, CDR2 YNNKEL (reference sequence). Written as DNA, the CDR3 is TGTGCCAGCAGTCAAGCGGACAGGGGGCCTAATGGCTACACCTTC. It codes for CASSQADRGPNGYTF.

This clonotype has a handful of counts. CDR3 DNA: TGCAGTGCTAGAGATAAAGGGACAGGGGTCCTAAACCCGTATGGCTACACCTTC. This gives the protein CSARDKGTGVLNPYGYTF. The chain links TRBV20-1 to TRBJ1-2, with 10 bases aligning to TRBD1. Germline loops: CDR1 DFQATT, CDR2 SNEGSKA (reference sequence). The V segment lost 0 bases and the J segment 5 bases; nucleotides outside the gene matches: 15. The CDR3 totals 18 residues.

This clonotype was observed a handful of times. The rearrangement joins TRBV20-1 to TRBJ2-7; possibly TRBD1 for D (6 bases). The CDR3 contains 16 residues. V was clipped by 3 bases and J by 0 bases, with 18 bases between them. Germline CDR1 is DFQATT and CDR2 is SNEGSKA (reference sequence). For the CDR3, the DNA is TGCAGTGCTAGTAGCTCAAGGGGGAAGGGCTCCTACGAGCAGTACTTC. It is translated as CSASSSRGKGSYEQYF.

This CDR3 is CASSPAGLLYNEQFF. The DNA of the CDR3 is TGTGCCAGCAGCCCGGCAGGACTCTTGTACAATGAGCAGTTCTTC. This chain joins TRBV7-9 and TRBJ2-1; D might be TRBD2 (5 bases). The CDR3 contains 15 residues. Germline CDR1 is SEHNR and CDR2 is FQNEAQ (reference sequence). V gave up 5 bases and J gave up 4 bases, with 15 bases separating them.

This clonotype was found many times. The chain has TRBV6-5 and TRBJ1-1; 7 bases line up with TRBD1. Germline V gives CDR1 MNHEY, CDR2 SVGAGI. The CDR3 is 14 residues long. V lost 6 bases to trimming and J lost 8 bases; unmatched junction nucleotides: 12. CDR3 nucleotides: TGTGCCAGCAGACCCAATCGACAGGGATCCGAAGCTTTCTTT. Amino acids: CASRPNRQGSEAFF.

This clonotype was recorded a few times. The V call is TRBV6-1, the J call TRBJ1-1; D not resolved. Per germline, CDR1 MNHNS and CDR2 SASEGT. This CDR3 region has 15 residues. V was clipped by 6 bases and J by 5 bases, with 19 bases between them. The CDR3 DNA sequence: TGTGCCAGCAGGGAACAGTCTTCGTGGGATACTGAAGCTTTCTTT. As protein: CASREQSSWDTEAFF.

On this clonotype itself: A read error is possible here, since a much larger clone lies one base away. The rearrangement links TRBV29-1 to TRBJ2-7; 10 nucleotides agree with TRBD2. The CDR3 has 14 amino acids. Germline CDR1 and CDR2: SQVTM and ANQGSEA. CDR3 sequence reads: CSVEISGGHDEQSF. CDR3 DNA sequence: TGCAGCGTTGAGATTAGCGGGGGGCATGACGAGCAGTCCTTC.

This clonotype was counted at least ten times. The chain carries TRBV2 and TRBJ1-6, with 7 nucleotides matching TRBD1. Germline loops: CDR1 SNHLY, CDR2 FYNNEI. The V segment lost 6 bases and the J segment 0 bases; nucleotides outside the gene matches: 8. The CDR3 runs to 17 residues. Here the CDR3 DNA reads TGTGCCAGCAGCCCAGGGGGGGTTCCCTCCTATAATTCACCCCTCCACTTT. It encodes CASSPGGVPSYNSPLHF.

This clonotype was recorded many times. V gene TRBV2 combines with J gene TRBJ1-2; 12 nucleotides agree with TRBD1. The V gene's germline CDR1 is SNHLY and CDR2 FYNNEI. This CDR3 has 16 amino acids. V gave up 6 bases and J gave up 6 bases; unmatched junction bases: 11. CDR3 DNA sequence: TGTGCCAGCAGGGACTCCGGGACAGGGGGCCCGGATGGCTACACCTTC. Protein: CASRDSGTGGPDGYTF.

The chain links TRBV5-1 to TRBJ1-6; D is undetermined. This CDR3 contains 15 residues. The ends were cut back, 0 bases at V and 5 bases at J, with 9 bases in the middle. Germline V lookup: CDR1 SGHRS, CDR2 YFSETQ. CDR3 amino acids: CASSLEGSHNSPLHF. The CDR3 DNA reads TGCGCCAGCAGCTTGGAGGGTTCCCATAATTCACCCCTCCACTTT.

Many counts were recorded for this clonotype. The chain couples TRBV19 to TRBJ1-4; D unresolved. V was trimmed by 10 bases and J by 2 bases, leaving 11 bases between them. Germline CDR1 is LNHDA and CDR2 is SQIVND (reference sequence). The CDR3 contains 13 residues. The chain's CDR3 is CATQASTNEKLFF. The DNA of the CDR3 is TGTGCCACCCAAGCTTCCACTAATGAAAAACTGTTTTTT. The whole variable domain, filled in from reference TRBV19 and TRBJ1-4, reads DGGITQSPKYLFRKEGQNVTLSCEQNLNHDAMYWYRQDPGQGLRLIYYSQIVNDFQKGDIAEGYSVSREKKESFPLTVTSAQKNPTAFYLCATQASTNEKLFFGSGTQLSVL.

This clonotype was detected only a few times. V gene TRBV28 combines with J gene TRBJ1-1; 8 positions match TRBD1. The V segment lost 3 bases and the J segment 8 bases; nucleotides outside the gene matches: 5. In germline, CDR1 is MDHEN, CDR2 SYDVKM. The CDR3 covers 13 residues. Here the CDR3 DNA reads TGTGCCAGCAGTTTTCAGGGGGCGGCGGAAGCTTTCTTT. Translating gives CASSFQGAAEAFF. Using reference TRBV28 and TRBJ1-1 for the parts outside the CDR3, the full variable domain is DVKVTQSSRYLVKRTGEKVFLECVQDMDHENMFWYRQDPGLGLRLIYFSYDVKMKEKGDIPEGYSVSREKKERFSLILESASTNQTSMYLCASSFQGAAEAFFGQGTRLTVV.

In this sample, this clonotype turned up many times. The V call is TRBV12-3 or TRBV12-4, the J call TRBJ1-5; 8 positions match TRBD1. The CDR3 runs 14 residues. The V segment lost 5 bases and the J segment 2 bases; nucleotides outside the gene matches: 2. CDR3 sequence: CASSGGQGNQPQHF. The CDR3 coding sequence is TGTGCCAGCAGTGGGGGACAGGGCAATCAGCCCCAGCATTTT.

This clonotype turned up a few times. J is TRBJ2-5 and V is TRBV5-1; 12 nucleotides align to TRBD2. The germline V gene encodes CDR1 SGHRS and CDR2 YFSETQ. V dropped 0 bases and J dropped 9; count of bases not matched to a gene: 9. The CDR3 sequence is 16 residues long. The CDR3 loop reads CASSLAGTSGPGAQYF. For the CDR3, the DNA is TGCGCCAGCAGCTTGGCCGGGACTAGCGGGCCAGGGGCCCAGTACTTC.

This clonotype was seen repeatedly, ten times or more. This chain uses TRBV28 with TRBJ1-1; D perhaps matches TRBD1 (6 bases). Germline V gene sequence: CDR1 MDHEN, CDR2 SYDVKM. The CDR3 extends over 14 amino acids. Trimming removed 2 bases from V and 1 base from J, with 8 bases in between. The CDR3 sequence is CASSLAGANTEAFF. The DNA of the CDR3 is TGTGCCAGCAGTTTAGCAGGGGCGAACACTGAAGCTTTCTTT.

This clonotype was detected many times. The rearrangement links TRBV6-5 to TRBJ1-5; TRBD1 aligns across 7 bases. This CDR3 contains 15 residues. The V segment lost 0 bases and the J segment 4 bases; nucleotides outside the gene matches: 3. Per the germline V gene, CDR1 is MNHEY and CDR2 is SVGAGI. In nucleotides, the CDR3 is TGTGCCAGCAGTTACTCGTCGACAGGGAATCAGCCCCAGCATTTT. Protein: CASSYSSTGNQPQHF.